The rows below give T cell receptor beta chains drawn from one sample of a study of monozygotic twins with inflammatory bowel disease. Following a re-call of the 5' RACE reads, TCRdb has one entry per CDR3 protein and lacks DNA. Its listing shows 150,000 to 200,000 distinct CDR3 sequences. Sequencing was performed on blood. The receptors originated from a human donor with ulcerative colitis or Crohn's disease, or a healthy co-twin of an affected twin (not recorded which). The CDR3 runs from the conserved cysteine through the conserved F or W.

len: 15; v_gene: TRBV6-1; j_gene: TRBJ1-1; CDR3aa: CASTSGQTKNTEAFF
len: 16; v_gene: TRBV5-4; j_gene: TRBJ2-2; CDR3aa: CASSLSTRTTFGELFF
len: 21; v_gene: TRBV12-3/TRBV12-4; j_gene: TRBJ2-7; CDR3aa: CASSFLSPTSGRPAQSYEQYF
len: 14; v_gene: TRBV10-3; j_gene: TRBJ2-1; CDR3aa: CAISPSGRPNEQFF
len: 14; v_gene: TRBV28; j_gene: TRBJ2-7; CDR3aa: CASSSGLAAYEQYF
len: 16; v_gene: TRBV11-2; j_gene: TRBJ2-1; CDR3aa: CASSLLAGSNYNEQFF
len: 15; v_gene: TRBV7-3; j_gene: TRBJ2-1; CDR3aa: CASSISGQGNNEQFF
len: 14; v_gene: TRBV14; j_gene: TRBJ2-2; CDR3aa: CASSQVGLGGELFF
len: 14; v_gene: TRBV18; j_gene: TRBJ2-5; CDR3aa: CASSPPSGRETQYF
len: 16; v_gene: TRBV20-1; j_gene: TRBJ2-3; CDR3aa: CSARVPRAGRGDTQYF
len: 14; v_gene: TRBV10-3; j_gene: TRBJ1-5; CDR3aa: CAISEKTGTQPQHF
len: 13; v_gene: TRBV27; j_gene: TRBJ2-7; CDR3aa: CASSYSSSYEQYF
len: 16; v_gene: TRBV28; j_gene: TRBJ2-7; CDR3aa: CASPTPWAGGPGEQYF
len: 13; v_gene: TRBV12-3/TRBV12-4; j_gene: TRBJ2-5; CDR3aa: CASSFSGKETQYF
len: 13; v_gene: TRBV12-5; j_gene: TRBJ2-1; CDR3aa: CASARAGTNEQFF
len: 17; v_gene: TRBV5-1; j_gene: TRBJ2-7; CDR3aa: CASSLGVSSGRLAEQYF
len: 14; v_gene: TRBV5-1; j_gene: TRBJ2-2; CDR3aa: CASSPGTATGELFF
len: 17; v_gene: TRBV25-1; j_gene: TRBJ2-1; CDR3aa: CASSDTYTLAGDLEQFF
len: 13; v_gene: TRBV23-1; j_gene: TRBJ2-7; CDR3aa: CASSQTSTYEQYF
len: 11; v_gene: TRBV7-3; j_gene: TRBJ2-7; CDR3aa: CASSLGDEQYF
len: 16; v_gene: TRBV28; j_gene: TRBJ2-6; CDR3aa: CASRTGGGSGANVLTF
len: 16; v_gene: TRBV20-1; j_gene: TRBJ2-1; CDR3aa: CSARALLAASEREQFF
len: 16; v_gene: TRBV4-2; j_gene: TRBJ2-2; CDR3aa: CASSQDLAGATGELFF
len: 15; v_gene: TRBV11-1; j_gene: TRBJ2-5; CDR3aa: CASSFSSGVRETQYF
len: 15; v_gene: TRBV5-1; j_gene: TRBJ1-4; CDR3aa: CASSPGLTRDEKLFF
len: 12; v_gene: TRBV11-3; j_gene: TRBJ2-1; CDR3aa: CASSSRQVEQFF
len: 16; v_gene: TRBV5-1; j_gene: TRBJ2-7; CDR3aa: CASSLYNSGGSYEQYF